A selection of T cell receptor beta chains follows, all from one sample in a study of blood T cell repertoires in COVID-19. Using immunoSEQ multiplex PCR, the repertoire was profiled, and TCRdb retains in-frame clones only, with some absent. There are 300,000 to 400,000 clones in the sample; roughly 90% occur only once, and roughly 4.1% lies in the top ten. The specimen sequenced was peripheral blood. The receptors come from a woman in her forties or fifties with active or convalescent COVID-19. Each CDR3 is given with its conserved first and last residue. D genes are given only for firm matches. The size field is filled for only some rows; it gives once, few, many or a size class.

V gene	D gene	clone size	J gene	CDR3 DNA	CDR3 protein
TRBV7-2	.	.	TRBJ2-6	TGTGCCAGCAGCCTGACCCGCCGGGCTGGGGCCAACGTCCTGACTTTC	CASSLTRRAGANVLTF
TRBV11-2	.	.	TRBJ2-2	TGTGCCAGCAGAAAACCGGGACAAATGAACACCGGGGAGCTGTTTTTT	CASRKPGQMNTGELFF
TRBV7-2	.	.	TRBJ2-3	TGTGCCGGGCGCCTAGCGTCTACAGATACGCAGTATTTT	CAGRLASTDTQYF
TRBV15	TRBD1	.	TRBJ2-1	TGTGCCACCAGCAGAGGTGGGACAGGGGGCAGAGAGCAGTTCTTC	CATSRGGTGGREQFF
TRBV6-6	.	.	TRBJ2-5	TGTGCCAGCAACAGTTCACCAGAGACCCAGTACTTC	CASNSSPETQYF
TRBV7-2	.	.	TRBJ1-5	TGTGCCAGCAGCTTAGCCTCGGGTTATAGCAATCAGCCCCAGCATTTT	CASSLASGYSNQPQHF
TRBV14	.	.	TRBJ1-2	TGTGCCAGCAGCTCGCGGCAGGGCACCAACTATGGCTACACCTTC	CASSSRQGTNYGYTF
TRBV29-1	.	.	TRBJ2-3	TGCAGCGTTGAGACAGGCGCCCACACAGATACGCAGTATTTT	CSVETGAHTDTQYF
TRBV4-1	.	.	TRBJ2-7	TGCGCCAGCAGCCAAGTGGCAGGGGACTCCTACGAGCAGTACTTC	CASSQVAGDSYEQYF
TRBV19	TRBD1	.	TRBJ1-2	TGTGCCAGTAGTGCCGAGGACAGGGCAAACTATGGCTACACCTTC	CASSAEDRANYGYTF
TRBV4-1	TRBD1	.	TRBJ2-7	TGCGCCAGCAGCCGGACAGGGGGGAGCTACGAGCAGTACTTC	CASSRTGGSYEQYF
TRBV7-6	.	.	TRBJ1-1	TGTGCCAGCAGCCTGACGGGGAACACTGAAGCTTTCTTT	CASSLTGNTEAFF
TRBV7-2	.	once	TRBJ2-7	TGTGCCAGCAGCGTCAGGGTCCACGAGCAGTACTTC	CASSVRVHEQYF
TRBV4-1	.	.	TRBJ1-1	TGCGCCAGCAGCCAAGACCGGCGGAGTAAAGCTTTCTTT	CASSQDRRSKAFF
TRBV10-3	.	once	TRBJ1-6	TGTGCCATCAGTGATAGAAGCTCCTATAATTCACCCCTCCACTTT	CAISDRSSYNSPLHF
TRBV6-5	.	.	TRBJ2-7	TGTGCCAGCACCCCACTAGCTCGATTCTACGAGCAGTACTTC	CASTPLARFYEQYF
TRBV9	TRBD1	.	TRBJ2-7	TGTGCCAGCAGCGTAACCGGACAGGGGGCACCCTACGAGCAGTACTTC	CASSVTGQGAPYEQYF
TRBV7-8	.	.	TRBJ1-5	TGTGCCAGCAGTGAGGGATACAGGGAACGGAGCAATCAGCCCCAGCATTTT	CASSEGYRERSNQPQHF
TRBV5-4	.	.	TRBJ1-1	TGTGCCAGCAGCAGCTTGATAGTGCGGGGCAGGGTGAACACTGAAGCTTTCTTT	CASSSLIVRGRVNTEAFF
TRBV6-5	TRBD2	.	TRBJ2-7	TGTGCCAGCCTAGCGGTTCCCTACGAGCAGTACTTC	CASLAVPYEQYF
TRBV7-2	.	.	TRBJ1-1	TGTGCCAGCAGCTTAAGTGTGGACATTATTAGGATGAACACTGAAGCTTTCTTT	CASSLSVDIIRMNTEAFF
TRBV5-1	.	.	TRBJ1-1	TGCGCCAGCAGCTTGGCTCAGGTTAACACTGAAGCTTTCTTT	CASSLAQVNTEAFF
TRBV20-1	TRBD1	once	TRBJ2-1	TGCAGTGCTAGTAAACAGGGGGCAATTGAGCAGTTCTTC	CSASKQGAIEQFF
TRBV19	.	.	TRBJ1-1	TGTGCCAGTAGTGTACAGGCTACCTCCGAAACAGCTTTCTTT	CASSVQATSETAFF
TRBV12-3/TRBV12-4	.	.	TRBJ1-4	TGTGCCAGCAGGCTTAACAACGAAAAACTGTTTTTT	CASRLNNEKLFF
TRBV12-5	.	.	TRBJ2-1	TGTGCTAGTGGACACATAGAGGGCTTTATCTACAATGAGCAGTTCTTC	CASGHIEGFIYNEQFF
TRBV6-5	.	.	TRBJ1-2	TGTGCCAGCAGAAGGACAGAGATTGATGGCTACACCTTC	CASRRTEIDGYTF
TRBV7-3	.	few	TRBJ2-1	TGTGCCAGCAGCCCGACGGGAACCTACAATGAGCAGTTCTTC	CASSPTGTYNEQFF
TRBV4-1	TRBD1	.	TRBJ2-3	TGCGCCAGCAGGGACAGGGGGCTCCCAGTGGATACGCAGTATTTT	CASRDRGLPVDTQYF